Below are 19 T cell receptor beta chains sequenced from a single sample in a study of neoadjuvant anti-PD-1 for oral cavity cancer. TCRdb's copy holds only in-frame clones and misses some; the assay was immunoSEQ multiplex PCR. Counted here are around 14,000 clones, less than 75% occurring once; the ten biggest clones make up under 2.5%. The specimen comprised PBMCs, sampled before nivolumab (anti-PD-1) treatment. These TCRs come from a person between 35 and 79 years old with oral cavity squamous cell carcinoma.

This clone was recorded only once. The rearrangement links TRBV29-1 to TRBJ1-1, with unresolved D. Per the germline V gene, CDR1 is SQVTM and CDR2 is ANQGSEA. Deletions cut 4 bases from V and 8 bases from J, with 14 bases between. This CDR3 contains 12 residues. CDR3 bases: TGCAGCGTTGCACCCCCGGCGAAGGAAGCTTTCTTT. As protein: CSVAPPAKEAFF.

The chain joins TRBV12-5 to TRBJ1-2; possible D gene TRBD1, 6 bases. With 4 bases removed from V and 3 bases from J, the gap between germline ends came to 12 bases. Germline loops: CDR1 LGHNT, CDR2 FRNRAP. The CDR3 is made up of 14 amino acids. The CDR3 coding sequence is TGTGCTAGTGGTTGGGCAGGGGTGGACTATGGCTACACCTTC. Residues: CASGWAGVDYGYTF.

Concerning this clone itself: The germline gene is not matched at one end of the junction; a read error may be the cause. The gene calls are TRBV11-2 and TRBJ2-5; perhaps TRBD1 as D (6 bases). This CDR3 comprises 14 residues. Germline CDR1 SGHAT, CDR2 FQNNGV. The CDR3 sequence: CASSIDRTQETQYF. The CDR3 bases are TGTGCCAGCAGCATAGACAGGACTCAAGAGACCCAGTACTTC.

The chain is built from TRBV5-1 and TRBJ2-1; D tentatively fits TRBD1 or TRBD2 (6 bases each). The CDR3 runs to 15 residues. Trimming took off 4 bases at V and 5 bases at J, with 16 bases between the two ends. Per the germline V gene, CDR1 is SGHRS and CDR2 is YFSETQ. The CDR3 reads CASSDTGAPDNEQFF. CDR3 DNA: TGCGCCAGCAGCGATACGGGGGCCCCCGACAATGAGCAGTTCTTC.

The chain carries TRBV7-8 and TRBJ2-3; tentative D call: TRBD1 (6 bases). The V gene's germline CDR1 is SGHVS and CDR2 FQNEAQ. The CDR3 spans 17 residues. The V end lost 1 base, the J end lost 2 bases, and 16 bases lay between the germline ends. The CDR3, as DNA: TGTGCCAGCAGCTTAGGCTCCCCAGGACAGCACACAGATACGCAGTATTTT. Translated: CASSLGSPGQHTDTQYF.

The rearrangement joins TRBV15 to TRBJ1-4; no definite D call. The V gene's germline CDR1 is LNHNV and CDR2 YYDKDF (reference sequence). The CDR3 is 16 amino acids. The germline V and J ends were trimmed by 4 bases and 6 bases, with 18 bases remaining between them. The CDR3 here is CATSTPSGNEDEKLFF. In DNA form, the CDR3 reads TGTGCCACCAGCACGCCGTCGGGGAATGAGGATGAAAAACTGTTTTTT.

The CDR3 loop reads CASSIGLSSGNTIYF. In DNA, the CDR3 is TGTGCCAGTAGTATTGGGTTGAGCTCTGGAAACACCATATATTTT. The chain recombines TRBV19 with TRBJ1-3; D is unclear. Germline lookup yields CDR1 LNHDA and CDR2 SQIVND (reference sequence). Between the trimmed V and J ends, which lost 3 bases and 0 bases, there was a span of 9 bases. The CDR3 sequence is 15 residues long. The full variable domain, completed using reference TRBV19 and TRBJ1-3, is DGGITQSPKYLFRKEGQNVTLSCEQNLNHDAMYWYRQDPGQGLRLIYYSQIVNDFQKGDIAEGYSVSREKKESFPLTVTSAQKNPTAFYLCASSIGLSSGNTIYFGEGSWLTVV.

This clone was recorded once. The chain joins TRBV9 to TRBJ2-5; D remains unclear. The V gene lost 4 bases and the J gene lost 5 bases, with 24 bases spanning the gap. Per the germline V gene, CDR1 is SGDLS and CDR2 is YYNGEE. The CDR3 has 17 residues. The CDR3 DNA reads as TGTGCCAGCAGCCGGCGATCCAATTGGGTGGTTAGCGAGACCCAGTACTTC. Protein product: CASSRRSNWVVSETQYF.

This clone was observed a few times. The V and J genes are TRBV9 and TRBJ2-2; D not certain. CDR3 length: 14 amino acids. Trimming stripped 1 base from V and 5 bases from J, with 9 bases between. CDR1 SGDLS and CDR2 YYNGEE come from the germline V gene. This chain's CDR3 is CASSVMAGTGELFF. For the CDR3, the DNA is TGTGCCAGCAGCGTAATGGCAGGAACCGGGGAGCTGTTTTTT.

The chain links TRBV2 to TRBJ1-1; 9 nucleotides match TRBD1. Trimming took 6 bases from V and 4 from J; bases not matched to a gene: 6. CDR1 and CDR2 (germline): SNHLY, FYNNEI. The CDR3 is 14 residues long. Here the CDR3 DNA reads TGTGCCAGCAGACCCACAGGGGGCGGCACTGAAGCTTTCTTT. This encodes CASRPTGGGTEAFF.

This chain joins TRBV7-7 and TRBJ2-2; D unclear. Germline CDR1 is SSHAT and CDR2 is FNYEAQ (reference sequence). The CDR3 is made up of 13 amino acids. V lost 4 bases and J 5 bases, leaving 8 bases between the germline ends. CDR3 loop: CASSSTATGELFF. The CDR3 DNA reads as TGTGCCAGCAGCTCCACGGCAACCGGGGAGCTGTTTTTT.

The chain is built from TRBV4-2 and TRBJ2-1; 13 nucleotides align to TRBD2. Germline V gives CDR1 LGHNA, CDR2 YNFKEQ. The CDR3 is made up of 15 amino acids. V lost 4 bases and J lost 9; bases outside the gene matches: 6. The CDR3 DNA sequence: TGTGCCAGCAGCCTCACTAGCGGGGGGGCACGTGAGCAGTTCTTC. Translated: CASSLTSGGAREQFF.

This clone was observed a handful of times. The V call is TRBV5-1, the J call TRBJ1-3; 7 nucleotides line up with TRBD1. V was pared by 7 bases and J by 2 bases, with 9 bases of the junction left unmatched. The CDR3 sequence is 15 residues long. The V gene's germline CDR1 is SGHRS and CDR2 YFSETQ. DNA for the CDR3: TGCGCCAGCCACCCAGGGGGGGGAACTGGAAACACCATATATTTT. Residues: CASHPGGGTGNTIYF.

For the CDR3, the DNA is TGCGCCAGCAGCCAAGAACCCCGACAGCTTGAAGCTTTCTTT. Its translation: CASSQEPRQLEAFF. The gene calls are TRBV4-1 and TRBJ1-1, with TRBD1 as a possible D gene (5 bases). V was cut by 0 bases and J by 7 bases, with 12 bases left in between. The CDR3 runs to 14 residues. The germline gives CDR1 MGHRA, CDR2 YSYEKL.

This clone was seen a few times. V is TRBV5-1 and J is TRBJ1-5, with D unclear. The V and J ends lost 0 bases and 0 bases respectively, with 10 bases between them. Germline V gene sequence: CDR1 SGHRS, CDR2 YFSETQ. The CDR3 extends over 16 amino acids. The CDR3 DNA reads as TGCGCCAGCAGCTTGGGCCACACGATTAGCAATCAGCCCCAGCATTTT. Translation: CASSLGHTISNQPQHF.

V gene TRBV7-9 combines with J gene TRBJ1-1; D call uncertain. This CDR3 is built from 16 residues. V was trimmed by 0 bases and J by 4 bases, leaving 15 bases between them. The germline gives CDR1 SEHNR, CDR2 FQNEAQ (reference sequence). CDR3 amino acids: CASSLAPHPGATEAFF. CDR3 DNA sequence: TGTGCCAGCAGCTTAGCGCCCCACCCCGGTGCCACTGAAGCTTTCTTT.

The chain uses TRBV11-2 and TRBJ2-4; possibly TRBD2 for D (5 bases). Germline V lookup: CDR1 SGHAT, CDR2 FQNNGV. V lost 5 bases and J lost 0, with 14 bases in between. The CDR3 has 16 residues. This chain's CDR3 is CASSQTTSIAKNIQYF. The CDR3 bases are TGTGCCAGCAGCCAGACTACATCGATAGCCAAAAACATTCAGTACTTC.

This chain links TRBV19 with TRBJ1-4, with TRBD1 matching 8 bases. Germline V lookup: CDR1 LNHDA, CDR2 SQIVND (reference sequence). The CDR3 runs 15 residues. V was clipped by 6 bases and J by 3 bases; unmatched bases: 6. Here the CDR3 DNA reads TGTGCCAGTAGGGGGCAGGGGGCCTCTAATGAAAAACTGTTTTTT. Translation: CASRGQGASNEKLFF.

This clone was recorded a few times. The gene calls are TRBV6-1 and TRBJ2-7, with D unclear. V lost 0 bases and J 1 base, leaving 13 bases between the germline ends. Per germline, CDR1 MNHNS and CDR2 SASEGT. There are 16 residues in the CDR3. The CDR3 spells CASSEASWDRSYEQYF. CDR3 DNA sequence: TGTGCCAGCAGTGAAGCTTCGTGGGATCGATCCTACGAGCAGTACTTC.